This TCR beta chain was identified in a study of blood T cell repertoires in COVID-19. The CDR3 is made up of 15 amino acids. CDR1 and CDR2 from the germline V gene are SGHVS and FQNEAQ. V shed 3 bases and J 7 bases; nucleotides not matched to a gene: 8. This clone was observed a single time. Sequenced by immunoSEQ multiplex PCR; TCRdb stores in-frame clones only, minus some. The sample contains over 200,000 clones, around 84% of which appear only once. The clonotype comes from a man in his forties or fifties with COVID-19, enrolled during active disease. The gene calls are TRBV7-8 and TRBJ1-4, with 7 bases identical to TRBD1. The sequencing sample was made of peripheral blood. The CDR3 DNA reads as TGTGCCAGCAGCTTGTCAGGGGGAAGCGGTGAAAAACTGTTTTTT. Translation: CASSLSGGSGEKLFF.